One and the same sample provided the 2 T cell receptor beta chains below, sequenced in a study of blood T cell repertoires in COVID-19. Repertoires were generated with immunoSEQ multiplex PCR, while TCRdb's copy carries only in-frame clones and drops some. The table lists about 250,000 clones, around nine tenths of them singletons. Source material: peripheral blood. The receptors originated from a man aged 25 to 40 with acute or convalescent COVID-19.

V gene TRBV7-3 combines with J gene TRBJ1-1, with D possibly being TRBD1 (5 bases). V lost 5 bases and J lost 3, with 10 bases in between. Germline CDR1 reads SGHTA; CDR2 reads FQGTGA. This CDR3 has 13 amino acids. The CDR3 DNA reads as TGTGCCAGCAGCCACGACAGAGACACTGAAGCTTTCTTT. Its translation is CASSHDRDTEAFF.

The CDR3 DNA is TGTGCCAACCCAGGGTTTTTTAGCTCCTATAATTCACCCCTCCACTTT. This sequence encodes CANPGFFSSYNSPLHF. The chain has TRBV9 and TRBJ1-6; the D gene is possibly TRBD1 (5 bases). Germline V gene lookup returns CDR1 SGDLS and CDR2 YYNGEE. Trimming shortened V by 9 bases and J by 0 bases, and 16 bases separated the two germline ends. This CDR3 has 16 amino acids.